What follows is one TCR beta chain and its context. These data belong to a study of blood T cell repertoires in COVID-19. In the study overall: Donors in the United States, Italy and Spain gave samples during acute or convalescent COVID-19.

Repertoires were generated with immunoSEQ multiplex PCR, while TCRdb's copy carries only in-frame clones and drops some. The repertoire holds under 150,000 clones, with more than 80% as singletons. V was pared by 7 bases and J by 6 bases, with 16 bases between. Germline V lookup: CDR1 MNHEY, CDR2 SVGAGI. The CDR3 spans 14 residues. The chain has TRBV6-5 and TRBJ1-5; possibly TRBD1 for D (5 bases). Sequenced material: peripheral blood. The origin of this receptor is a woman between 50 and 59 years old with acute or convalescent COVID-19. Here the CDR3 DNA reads TGTGCCAGCACTGGCCAGGGCGGTGGTCAGCCCCAGCATTTT. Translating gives CASTGQGGGQPQHF.